A selection of T cell receptor beta chains follows, all from one sample in a study of cytomegalovirus exposure and HLA in healthy donors. Clones were read by immunoSEQ multiplex PCR, and TCRdb kept only the in-frame ones, dropping some. The table lists more than 150,000 clones, over 65% of them singletons. Sequences were obtained from PBMCs. Every receptor here comes from a young man in good health and CMV-seronegative. CDR3s include the opening cysteine and the closing phenylalanine or tryptophan. The D gene is left open where the match is weak. Expanded clones get a size class; other rows say once, few or many, or leave the size out.

>TRBD1|.|TRBV27|TRBJ1-2
CACRQGVVGYTF
TGTGCCTGTAGACAGGGGGTGGTTGGCTACACCTTC
>.|.|TRBV25-1|TRBJ1-5
CASSEFGQNQPQHF
TGTGCCAGCAGTGAATTCGGACAGAATCAGCCCCAGCATTTT
>.|few|TRBV20-1|TRBJ1-4
CSAPRGEKLFF
TGCAGTGCTCCAAGGGGAGAAAAACTGTTTTTT
>TRBD2|few|TRBV11-3|TRBJ2-3
CASSRDGGEGDTQYF
TGTGCCAGCAGCCGCGACGGTGGGGAGGGGGATACGCAGTATTTT
>TRBD2|.|TRBV2|TRBJ2-7
CAIRQRGLSYEQYF
TGTGCCATCAGACAGCGGGGGCTCTCCTACGAGCAGTACTTC
>TRBD2|once|TRBV29-1|TRBJ2-1
CSVDGLAGLSSYNEQFF
TGCAGCGTTGATGGGCTAGCGGGACTTAGCTCCTACAATGAGCAGTTCTTC
>TRBD1|.|TRBV28|TRBJ2-7
CASRRPGQGVYEQYF
TGTGCCAGCAGGCGACCGGGACAGGGGGTGTACGAGCAGTACTTC
>.|.|TRBV27|TRBJ2-1
CASTGLDFGYNEQFF
TGTGCCAGCACGGGGTTAGACTTCGGGTACAATGAGCAGTTCTTC
>.|.|TRBV19|TRBJ1-2
CASSSGQNYGYTF
TGTGCCAGTAGTAGCGGGCAGAACTATGGCTACACCTTC
>.|.|TRBV7-9|TRBJ1-6
CASSLVQGGNSPLHF
TGTGCCAGCAGCTTGGTGCAGGGCGGCAATTCACCCCTCCACTTT
>.|.|TRBV7-3|TRBJ2-5
CASGQGETQYF
TGTGCCAGCGGGCAGGGGGAGACCCAGTACTTC
>TRBD1|.|TRBV6-4|TRBJ1-6
CASSQTGANSPLHF
TGTGCCAGCAGTCAAACAGGGGCCAATTCACCCCTCCACTTT
>.|.|TRBV7-2|TRBJ2-7
CASSFGPAYEQYF
TGTGCCAGCAGCTTTGGGCCCGCCTACGAGCAGTACTTC
>.|.|TRBV6-6|TRBJ1-2
CASSTPGVLNYGYTF
TGTGCCAGCAGTACCCCGGGTGTTCTAAACTATGGCTACACCTTC
>.|.|TRBV10-3|TRBJ2-7
CAISGRQGEQYF
TGTGCCATCAGTGGCCGGCAGGGTGAGCAGTACTTC
>.|.|TRBV4-1|TRBJ2-3
CASSQDGPPGDTQYF
TGCGCCAGCAGCCAAGATGGCCCCCCGGGGGATACGCAGTATTTT
>.|.|TRBV30|TRBJ2-7
CAWSVRLFAFSYEQYF
TGTGCCTGGAGTGTACGTTTGTTCGCGTTTTCCTACGAGCAGTACTTC
>.|.|TRBV7-2|TRBJ1-4
CASSGDQTGPNEKLFF
TGTGCCAGCAGCGGCGACCAGACAGGTCCAAATGAAAAACTGTTTTTT
>.|few|TRBV7-2|TRBJ2-1
CASSFNLAYNEQFF
TGTGCCAGCAGCTTTAACCTAGCCTACAATGAGCAGTTCTTC
>.|once|TRBV5-1|TRBJ2-7
CASSLLRTDSYEQYF
TGCGCCAGCAGCTTGCTCCGGACAGACTCCTACGAGCAGTACTTC
>.|.|TRBV5-6|TRBJ2-7
CASSTTGTYEQYF
TGTGCCAGCAGCACCACCGGGACTTACGAGCAGTACTTC
>TRBD1|.|TRBV5-1|TRBJ1-1
CASSPGQGYTEAFF
TGCGCCAGCAGCCCGGGACAGGGGTACACTGAAGCTTTCTTT
>.|.|TRBV30|TRBJ2-5
CAWSVSGTLETQYF
TGTGCCTGGAGTGTATCAGGCACCCTAGAGACCCAGTACTTC
>.|.|TRBV6-1|TRBJ1-3
CASREGRVSGNTIYF
TGTGCCAGCAGGGAAGGCAGGGTCTCTGGAAACACCATATATTTT
>.|.|TRBV5-1|TRBJ1-2
CASSLGQNYGYTF
TGCGCCAGCAGCTTGGGCCAGAACTATGGCTACACCTTC
>TRBD1|.|TRBV10-3|TRBJ1-2
CAITEGDRGVPGGYTF
TGTGCCATCACGGAGGGGGACAGGGGCGTCCCGGGTGGCTACACCTTC
>.|.|TRBV6-5|TRBJ1-1
CASSAGGTEAFF
TGTGCCAGCAGTGCGGGGGGCACTGAAGCTTTCTTT
>.|once|TRBV5-1|TRBJ2-5
CASSSQGSETQYF
TGCGCCAGCAGCTCCCAGGGGTCAGAGACCCAGTACTTC
>.|.|TRBV2|TRBJ1-5
CASSGGLQPQHF
TGTGCCAGCAGTGGGGGACTACAGCCCCAGCATTTT
>.|.|TRBV4-2|TRBJ2-5
CASSQDRRETQYF
TGTGCCAGCAGCCAAGATAGGAGGGAGACCCAGTACTTC
>TRBD1|few|TRBV30|TRBJ2-5
CAWSGTGGWQETQYF
TGTGCCTGGTCCGGGACAGGGGGCTGGCAAGAGACCCAGTACTTC
>.|.|TRBV6-5|TRBJ1-1
CASSYTVGHLNTEAFF
TGTGCCAGCAGTTATACGGTGGGACATTTGAACACTGAAGCTTTCTTT
>TRBD1|.|TRBV6-5|TRBJ1-2
CASSYGTGGSGYTF
TGTGCCAGCAGTTACGGGACAGGGGGCTCTGGCTACACCTTC
>TRBD2|few|TRBV6-6|TRBJ2-3
CASSDSGGADTQYF
TGTGCCAGCAGTGATAGCGGGGGGGCCGATACGCAGTATTTT
>.|.|TRBV10-3|TRBJ2-5
CFRSFQETQYF
TGTTTTCGGTCCTTCCAAGAGACCCAGTACTTC
>.|.|TRBV28|TRBJ1-3
CASSFSRSGNTIYF
TGTGCCAGCAGTTTTTCCAGATCTGGAAACACCATATATTTT
>TRBD2|many|TRBV6-1|TRBJ2-7
CASSVSGAGAYEQYF
TGTGCCAGCAGTGTGAGCGGAGCGGGAGCCTACGAGCAGTACTTC
>TRBD2|.|TRBV30|TRBJ2-7
CAWNPGLAATYEQYF
TGTGCCTGGAACCCCGGACTAGCGGCAACCTACGAGCAGTACTTC
>TRBD1|.|TRBV5-1|TRBJ2-1
CASSLLQGAYNEQFF
TGCGCCAGCAGCTTGCTCCAGGGGGCTTACAATGAGCAGTTCTTC